This TCR beta chain was captured by sequencing in a study of siplizumab effects on memory and regulatory T cells (dated by TCRdb to between 2018 and 2021). Some background on the complete study: The study examined how the anti-CD2 antibody siplizumab affects alloreactive T-cell subsets in allogeneic mixed lymphocyte reactions built from human PBMCs.

On the study overall, not on this receptor specifically: Among mappable alloreactive CD4+ clones, an average Treg-derived fraction of about 69% was observed with siplizumab, compared with approximately 26% in control reactions. A naive or memory phenotype could not be assigned to roughly 75-95% of proliferating CD4+ or CD8+ clones. Sequences below about 10^-5 frequency were poorly captured, so only a minor fraction of alloreactive clones could be mapped to unstimulated subsets. The suppressive function of proliferating Tregs from siplizumab cultures was not functionally confirmed. Siplizumab significantly reduced the cumulative frequency of alloreactive sequences traceable to unstimulated CD4+ memory T cells. Unstimulated naive T cells appeared to be more diverse than memory T cells, and naive cells seemed to make a substantial contribution to the alloresponse.

The method behind the library was the immunoSEQ multiplex PCR assay. The deep sequencing platform assayed about 10^5 TCR templates per sample. Genomic DNA extracted from sorted T cells was the material used for TCRbeta CDR3 sequencing. For the original study's pipeline: The R programming language was used for the clonal analysis of the TCRbeta CDR3 data. Alloreactive CD4+ and CD8+ clones were identified by comparing unstimulated samples to CFSE-low samples taken after the reaction. Alloreactive CD4+ clones were assigned to regulatory or non-regulatory origin by matching sequences to sorted unstimulated Treg and non-Treg repertoires. TCRdb carries this immuneACCESS record with in-frame sequences only. Its versions omit some clonotypes, under half of them owing to an unresolved V gene in the studies checked, with the rest unexplained. V and J calls and clone size are those listed in that table; D and trimming were worked out from the DNA. This sample holds around 100,000 clones; 94% were observed only once. 1% to 1.5% of the sample goes to the ten largest clones.

From the cysteine through the phenylalanine, the CDR3 covers 13 amino acids. Kept here is only the CDR3 DNA, which spans 39 bases and is read in frame from base 1. CDR1 and CDR2 are drawn from the germline V gene (reference sequence): SGHAT, FQDESV. V was cut back by 2 bases and J by 5 bases, leaving a gap of 10 bases between them. Sorted unstimulated T cells, along with proliferating T cells recovered from mixed lymphocyte reactions, underwent TCRbeta CDR3 sequencing. Fresh whole blood from around 11 HLA-typed healthy donors was used to isolate PBMCs. To map where alloreactive clones came from, CD4+ non-regulatory T cells in the unstimulated state were FACS-sorted. In regard to this clone: Its target antigen remains unknown. Qualities for individual bases were not recorded, and no much larger clone is one base off.

The sequenced material came from non-Treg CD4+ T cells sorted from blood. The cell subset or site label here, explained by the study, means: FACS-sorted unstimulated CD4+ non-regulatory T cells. Recombination joined TRBV11-1 with TRBJ2-7; the D call is possibly TRBD1 or TRBD2, each sharing 5 bases. The TCR originated in a human donor in good health. The sequenced DNA is TGTGCCAGCAGCTTATGGGGGTTCAACGAGCAGTACTTC. Its coded protein is CASSLWGFNEQYF.